This entry concerns a single T cell receptor (beta chain). This CDR3 region has 13 residues. With 5 bases removed from V and 9 bases from J, the gap between germline ends came to 14 bases. The germline CDR1 and CDR2 sequences are SGHVS and FNYEAQ. The time point is: blood 2 weeks post-SBRT. Treatment reported: 15 Gy SBRT to primary tumor, nephrectomy 4 weeks later. Serial blood draws occurred at baseline and 2 and 4 weeks post-SBRT. This renal cell carcinoma was of the clear cell type. This specimen belongs to a study of radiation and T cells in renal cell carcinoma. Study at large: Nephrectomy followed 15 Gy stereotactic body radiation by 4 weeks.

Here immunoSEQ multiplex PCR was the method, and the copy in TCRdb shows in-frame clones only, minus some. Of about 120,000 clones in the sample, 75% to 85% were seen once. This chain links TRBV7-6 with TRBJ2-4; D remains unclear. The origin of this receptor is a woman aged 60-70 years with renal cell carcinoma. The sequencing here drew on blood, taken from a patient whose treatment included radiotherapy and nephrectomy. CDR3 nucleotides: TGTGCCAGCAGCCCCTCGATGAGCCCCATTCAGTACTTC. The encoded protein is CASSPSMSPIQYF.